This entry features one T cell receptor (beta chain) sequence. These data come from a study of blood T cell repertoires in COVID-19. Study at large: In each case, the material was cDNA or gDNA derived from T cells, B-cell-depleted T cells, or PBMCs.

Original analysis: Estimation of nucleated cell counts was performed using reference gene primer amplification. Profiled with immunoSEQ multiplex PCR; TCRdb holds only in-frame clones, not every one. The V and J calls and clone size are taken from that table; D and trimming were inferred from the DNA. The data contain approximately 200,000 clones, 84% of them singletons. Participant-reported clinical history was the basis for cohort assignment. V lost 2 bases and J lost 5; bases outside the gene matches: 5. CDR1 LNHNV and CDR2 YYDKDF come from the germline V gene (reference sequence). The CDR3 totals 16 residues.

This chain connects TRBV15 to TRBJ2-7; 14 bases map to TRBD2. The material sequenced was PBMCs or T cells enriched from blood (not recorded which). The receptor's source is a woman in her twenties or thirties who had recovered from COVID-19. The CDR3: CATSRSGLAGGDEQYF. DNA for the CDR3: TGTGCCACCAGCAGAAGTGGACTAGCGGGAGGAGACGAGCAGTACTTC.